Listed below are T cell receptor beta chains from one sample, sequenced in a study of blood T cell repertoires in COVID-19. Profiling relied on immunoSEQ multiplex PCR, and the TCRdb table lists in-frame clones only, not all of them. The sample holds some 290,000 clones, 81% seen once. Sequenced sample: peripheral blood. The receptors derive from a woman aged 55-75 years with active or convalescent COVID-19. The CDR3 runs from the conserved cysteine through the conserved F or W. The D gene is left open where the match is weak. The listing skips clone size in some rows; elsewhere it reads once, few, many or a size class.

abundance: -
j_gene: TRBJ1-6
v_gene: TRBV4-3
len: 13
d_gene: -
CDR3nt: TGCGCCAGCAGCCAAGATCGGGTCCCACCCCTCCACTTT
CDR3aa: CASSQDRVPPLHF

abundance: -
j_gene: TRBJ1-5
v_gene: TRBV28
len: 15
d_gene: TRBD1
CDR3nt: TGTGCCAGCAGTTTAGGAGGGGGCGGCAATCAGCCCCAGCATTTT
CDR3aa: CASSLGGGGNQPQHF

abundance: -
j_gene: TRBJ1-2
v_gene: TRBV18
len: 15
d_gene: TRBD1
CDR3nt: TGTGCCAGCTCACTGGGACAGAACGTTGTCTATGGCTACACCTTC
CDR3aa: CASSLGQNVVYGYTF

abundance: once
j_gene: TRBJ1-4
v_gene: TRBV27
len: 18
d_gene: TRBD1
CDR3nt: TGTGCCAGCAGTTTGTTCCGGGACAGCCTTTCAACTAATGAAAAACTGTTTTTT
CDR3aa: CASSLFRDSLSTNEKLFF

abundance: once
j_gene: TRBJ1-2
v_gene: TRBV4-1
len: 17
d_gene: TRBD1
CDR3nt: TGCGCCAGCAGCCAAGTCGACGGTGCAGGGGGCTCCTATGGCTACACCTTC
CDR3aa: CASSQVDGAGGSYGYTF

abundance: -
j_gene: TRBJ2-1
v_gene: TRBV2
len: 14
d_gene: -
CDR3nt: TGTGCCAGCACCTTCGGGTTTGCGTACAATGAGCAGTTCTTC
CDR3aa: CASTFGFAYNEQFF

abundance: -
j_gene: TRBJ1-1
v_gene: TRBV2
len: 15
d_gene: -
CDR3nt: TGTGCCAGCAGTGAAGCTTTCCCCATGAACACTGAAGCTTTCTTT
CDR3aa: CASSEAFPMNTEAFF

abundance: -
j_gene: TRBJ1-2
v_gene: TRBV3-1/TRBV3-2
len: 18
d_gene: TRBD1
CDR3nt: TGTGCCAGCAGCTTCAGAACCGGGACAGGGGGCCGGTACTATGGCTACACCTTC
CDR3aa: CASSFRTGTGGRYYGYTF

abundance: -
j_gene: TRBJ2-4
v_gene: TRBV28
len: 14
d_gene: -
CDR3nt: TGTGCCAGCAGTATGGACAATGGCAAAAACATTCAGTACTTC
CDR3aa: CASSMDNGKNIQYF

abundance: -
j_gene: TRBJ2-7
v_gene: TRBV27
len: 14
d_gene: -
CDR3nt: TGTGCCAGCCATGCCTTGCCCCTGGCCTCCGAGCAGTACTTC
CDR3aa: CASHALPLASEQYF

abundance: -
j_gene: TRBJ2-7
v_gene: TRBV7-9
len: 16
d_gene: TRBD2
CDR3nt: TGTGCCAGCAGCTCCCCGGGGGGTAGTCTCTCCTACGAGCAGTACTTC
CDR3aa: CASSSPGGSLSYEQYF

abundance: -
j_gene: TRBJ1-1
v_gene: TRBV2
len: 13
d_gene: -
CDR3nt: TGTGCCAGCAGTGAACGGGGGAACACTGAAGCTTTCTTT
CDR3aa: CASSERGNTEAFF

abundance: -
j_gene: TRBJ1-3
v_gene: TRBV25-1
len: 15
d_gene: -
CDR3nt: TGTGCCAGCAGAACAACAGGGCGCTCTGGAAACACCATATATTTT
CDR3aa: CASRTTGRSGNTIYF

abundance: -
j_gene: TRBJ1-2
v_gene: TRBV12-3/TRBV12-4
len: 13
d_gene: TRBD1
CDR3nt: TGTGCCAGCAGTTCGGGACAGACCAATGGCTACACCTTC
CDR3aa: CASSSGQTNGYTF

abundance: -
j_gene: TRBJ1-1
v_gene: TRBV29-1
len: 12
d_gene: -
CDR3nt: TGCAGCGTTCTCCCCCTAGGCACTGAAGCTTTCTTT
CDR3aa: CSVLPLGTEAFF

abundance: -
j_gene: TRBJ1-2
v_gene: TRBV9
len: 10
d_gene: -
CDR3nt: TGTGCCAGCAGGGGAGATGGCTACACCTTC
CDR3aa: CASRGDGYTF

abundance: -
j_gene: TRBJ1-1
v_gene: TRBV5-6
len: 16
d_gene: -
CDR3nt: TGTGCCAGCAGCTTGTTAAGAGCAGGTGCGTACACTGAAGCTTTCTTT
CDR3aa: CASSLLRAGAYTEAFF

abundance: -
j_gene: TRBJ2-1
v_gene: TRBV6-5
len: 13
d_gene: -
CDR3nt: TGTGCCAGCAGTCGAACAGGGCCTCAAGAGCAGTTCTTC
CDR3aa: CASSRTGPQEQFF

abundance: -
j_gene: TRBJ1-1
v_gene: TRBV5-1
len: 16
d_gene: TRBD1
CDR3nt: TGCGCCAGCAGCTTAGGTTGGGGACAGGGGGCCACTGAAGCTTTCTTT
CDR3aa: CASSLGWGQGATEAFF

abundance: -
j_gene: TRBJ1-5
v_gene: TRBV6-6
len: 16
d_gene: -
CDR3nt: TGTGCCAGCAGCCCTGGGGGGGGCAATGGCAATCAGCCCCAGCATTTT
CDR3aa: CASSPGGGNGNQPQHF

abundance: -
j_gene: TRBJ2-7
v_gene: TRBV5-1
len: 17
d_gene: TRBD2
CDR3nt: TGCGCCAGCAGCTTGCTGACTAGCGGGGGCGTCTCCTACGAGCAGTACTTC
CDR3aa: CASSLLTSGGVSYEQYF

abundance: -
j_gene: TRBJ2-2
v_gene: TRBV5-1
len: 14
d_gene: -
CDR3nt: TGCGCCAGCAGCTGGAGTATCGACACCGGGGAGCTGTTTTTT
CDR3aa: CASSWSIDTGELFF

abundance: -
j_gene: TRBJ2-3
v_gene: TRBV9
len: 16
d_gene: TRBD2
CDR3nt: TGTGCCAGCAGCGTTCTAGCGGGGGGGAACTCGGATACGCAGTATTTT
CDR3aa: CASSVLAGGNSDTQYF

abundance: -
j_gene: TRBJ2-1
v_gene: TRBV6-5
len: 14
d_gene: TRBD2
CDR3nt: TGTGCCAGCAGGGTAGCGGGGTCGTCTTGGGAGCAGTTCTTC
CDR3aa: CASRVAGSSWEQFF